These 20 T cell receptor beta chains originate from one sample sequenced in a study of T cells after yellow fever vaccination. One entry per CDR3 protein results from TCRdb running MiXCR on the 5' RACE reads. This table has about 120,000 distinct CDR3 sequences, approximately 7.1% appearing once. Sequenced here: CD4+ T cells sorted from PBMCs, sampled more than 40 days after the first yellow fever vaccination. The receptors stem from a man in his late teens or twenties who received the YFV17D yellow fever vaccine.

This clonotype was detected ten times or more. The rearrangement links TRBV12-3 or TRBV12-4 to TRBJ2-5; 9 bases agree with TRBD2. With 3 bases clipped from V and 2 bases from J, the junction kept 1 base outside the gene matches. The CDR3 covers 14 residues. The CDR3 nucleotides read TGTGCCAGCAGTTTCAGCGGGGGGCAAGAGACCCAGTACTTC. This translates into CASSFSGGQETQYF.

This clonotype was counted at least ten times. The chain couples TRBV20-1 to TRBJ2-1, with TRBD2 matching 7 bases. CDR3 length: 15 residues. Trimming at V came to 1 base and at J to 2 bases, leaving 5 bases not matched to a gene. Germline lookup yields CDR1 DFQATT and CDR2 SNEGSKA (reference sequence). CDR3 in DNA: TGCAGTGCTAGAGCCCCGAGCGGGGCCTACAATGAGCAGTTCTTC. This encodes CSARAPSGAYNEQFF.

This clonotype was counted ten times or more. Here the CDR3 reads CASSFRGGTEAFF. DNA of the CDR3: TGTGCCAGCAGCTTCAGGGGAGGCACTGAAGCTTTCTTT. The chain links TRBV12-3 or TRBV12-4 to TRBJ1-1, with D perhaps TRBD1 (6 bases). The CDR3 sequence is 13 residues long. The germline V and J ends were trimmed by 6 bases and 4 bases, with 12 bases remaining between them.

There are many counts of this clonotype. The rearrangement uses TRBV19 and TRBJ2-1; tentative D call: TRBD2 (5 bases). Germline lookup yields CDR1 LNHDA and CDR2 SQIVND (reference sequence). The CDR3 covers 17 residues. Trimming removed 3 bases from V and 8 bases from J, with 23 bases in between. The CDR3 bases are TGTGCCAGTAGTATCTCGGCGAGCGGTGGAAGGATTTATGAGCAGTTCTTC. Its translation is CASSISASGGRIYEQFF.

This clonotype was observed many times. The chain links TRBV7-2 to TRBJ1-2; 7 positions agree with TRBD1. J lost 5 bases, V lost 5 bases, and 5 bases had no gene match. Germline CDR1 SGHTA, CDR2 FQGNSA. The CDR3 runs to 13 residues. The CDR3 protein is CASSPEGAYGYTF. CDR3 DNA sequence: TGTGCCAGCAGCCCTGAGGGGGCGTATGGCTACACCTTC.

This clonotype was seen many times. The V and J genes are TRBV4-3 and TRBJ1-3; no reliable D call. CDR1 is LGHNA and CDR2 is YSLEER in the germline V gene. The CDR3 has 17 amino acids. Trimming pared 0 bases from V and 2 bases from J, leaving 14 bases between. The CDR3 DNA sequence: TGCGCCAGCAGCCAAGATCTTTCACCGGGGACTGGAAACACCATATATTTT. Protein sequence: CASSQDLSPGTGNTIYF.

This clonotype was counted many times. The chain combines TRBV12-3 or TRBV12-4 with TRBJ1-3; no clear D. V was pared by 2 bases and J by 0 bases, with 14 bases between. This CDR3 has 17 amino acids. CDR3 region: CASSLKVLGISGNTIYF. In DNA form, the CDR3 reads TGTGCCAGCAGTTTAAAGGTCCTCGGGATCTCTGGAAACACCATATATTTT.

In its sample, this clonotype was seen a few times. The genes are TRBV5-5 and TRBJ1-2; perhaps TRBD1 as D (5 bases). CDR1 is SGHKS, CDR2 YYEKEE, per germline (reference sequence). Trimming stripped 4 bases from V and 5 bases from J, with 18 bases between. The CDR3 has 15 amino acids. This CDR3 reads CASSGGWGDGYGYTF. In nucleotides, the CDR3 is TGTGCCAGCAGCGGGGGGTGGGGCGACGGTTATGGCTACACCTTC.

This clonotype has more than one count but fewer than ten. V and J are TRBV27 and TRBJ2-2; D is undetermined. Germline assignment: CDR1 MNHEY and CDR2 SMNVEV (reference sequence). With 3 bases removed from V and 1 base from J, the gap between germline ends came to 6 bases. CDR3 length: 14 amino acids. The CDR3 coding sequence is TGTGCCAGCAGTTTTCAAGAGAACACCGGGGAGCTGTTTTTT. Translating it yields CASSFQENTGELFF.

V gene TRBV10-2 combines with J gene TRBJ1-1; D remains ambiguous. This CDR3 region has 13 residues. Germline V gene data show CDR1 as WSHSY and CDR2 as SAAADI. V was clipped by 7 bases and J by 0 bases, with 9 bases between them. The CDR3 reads CASTSELNTEAFF. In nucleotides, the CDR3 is TGCGCCAGCACCTCAGAGTTGAACACTGAAGCTTTCTTT.

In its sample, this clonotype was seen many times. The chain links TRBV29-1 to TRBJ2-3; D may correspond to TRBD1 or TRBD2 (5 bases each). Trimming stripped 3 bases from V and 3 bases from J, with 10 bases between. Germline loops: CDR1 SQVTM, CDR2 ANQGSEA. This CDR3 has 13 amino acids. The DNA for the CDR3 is TGCAGCGTTGAGAGGGGCAGGACAGATACGCAGTATTTT. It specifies CSVERGRTDTQYF.

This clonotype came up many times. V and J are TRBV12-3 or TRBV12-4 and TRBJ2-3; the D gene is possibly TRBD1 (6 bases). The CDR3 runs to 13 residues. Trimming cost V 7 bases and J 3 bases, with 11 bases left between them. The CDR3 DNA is TGTGCCAGCACAGGACAGCTAACAGATACGCAGTATTTT. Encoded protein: CASTGQLTDTQYF.

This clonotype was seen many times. The CDR3 spells CASSQGLAGRPGTRTQYF. The CDR3 DNA is TGCGCCAGCAGCCAAGGGCTAGCGGGGAGACCAGGGACCAGGACCCAGTACTTC. The chain recombines TRBV4-1 with TRBJ2-5, with 9 bases identical to TRBD2. V lost 1 base, J lost 7 bases, and 16 bases stayed unmatched. The germline V gene has CDR1 MGHRA and CDR2 YSYEKL. The CDR3 is 18 residues long.

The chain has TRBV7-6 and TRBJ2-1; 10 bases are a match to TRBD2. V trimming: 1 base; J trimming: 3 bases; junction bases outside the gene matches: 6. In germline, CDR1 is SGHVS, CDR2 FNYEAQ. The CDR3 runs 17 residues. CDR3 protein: CASSLEAPSGGYNEQFF. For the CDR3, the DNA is TGTGCCAGCAGCTTAGAAGCCCCTAGCGGGGGCTACAATGAGCAGTTCTTC.

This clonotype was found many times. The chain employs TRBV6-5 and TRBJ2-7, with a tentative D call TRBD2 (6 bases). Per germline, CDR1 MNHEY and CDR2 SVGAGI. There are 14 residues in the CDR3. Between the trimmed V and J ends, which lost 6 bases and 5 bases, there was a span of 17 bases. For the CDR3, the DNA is TGTGCCAGCAGACCCTCCCTAGCGAGCCACGAGCAGTACTTC. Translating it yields CASRPSLASHEQYF.

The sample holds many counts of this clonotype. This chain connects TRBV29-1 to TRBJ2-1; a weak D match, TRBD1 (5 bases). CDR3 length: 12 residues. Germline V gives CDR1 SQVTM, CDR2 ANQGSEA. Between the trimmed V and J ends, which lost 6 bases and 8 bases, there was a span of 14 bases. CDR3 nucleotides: TGCAGCGTGGTCAGGGTAGGGGATGAGCAGTTCTTC. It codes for CSVVRVGDEQFF.

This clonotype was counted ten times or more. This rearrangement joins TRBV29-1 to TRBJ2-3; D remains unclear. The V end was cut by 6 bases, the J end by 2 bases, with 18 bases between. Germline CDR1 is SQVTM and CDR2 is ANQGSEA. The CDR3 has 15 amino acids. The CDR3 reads CSVQPRPVLTDTQYF. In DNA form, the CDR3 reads TGCAGCGTCCAGCCTCGGCCCGTACTCACAGATACGCAGTATTTT.

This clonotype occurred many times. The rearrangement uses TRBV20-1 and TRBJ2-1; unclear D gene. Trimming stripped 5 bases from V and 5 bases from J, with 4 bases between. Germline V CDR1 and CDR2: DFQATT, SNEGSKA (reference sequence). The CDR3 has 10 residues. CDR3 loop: CSAPDNEQFF. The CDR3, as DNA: TGCAGTGCTCCAGACAATGAGCAGTTCTTC.

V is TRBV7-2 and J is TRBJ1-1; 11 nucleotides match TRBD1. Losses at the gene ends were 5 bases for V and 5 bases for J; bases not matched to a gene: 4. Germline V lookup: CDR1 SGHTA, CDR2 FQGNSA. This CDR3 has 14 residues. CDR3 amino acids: CASSGQGAGTEAFF. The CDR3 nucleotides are TGTGCCAGCAGCGGACAGGGGGCGGGGACTGAAGCTTTCTTT.

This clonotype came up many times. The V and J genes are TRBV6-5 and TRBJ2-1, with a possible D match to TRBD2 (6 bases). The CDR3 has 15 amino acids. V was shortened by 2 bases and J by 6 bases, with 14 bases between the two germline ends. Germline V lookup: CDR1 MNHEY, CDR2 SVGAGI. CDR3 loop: CASSYGAGKFNEQFF. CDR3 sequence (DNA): TGTGCCAGCAGTTACGGCGCGGGGAAATTCAATGAGCAGTTCTTC.